This record concerns one T cell receptor beta chain sequence. Its antigen specificity is not known. The record has no base qualities; no much larger clone is one base away. Different DNA sequences within this sample yield the same CDR3. The entry originates in a study of Ad26.COV2.S vaccination and SARS-CoV-2 variants (dated by TCRdb to about 2021). About the investigation overall: Donors in the vaccine arm were drawn from COV1001, a phase I-IIa trial of Ad26.COV2.S in healthy adults that was multicentre, randomized, double-blind and placebo-controlled. Ad26.COV2.S was administered intramuscularly at a dose of 5x10^10 or 1x10^11 viral particles, either as one shot or as two shots given 56 days apart. TCRbeta repertoire sequencing served as the tool for gauging how specific and how broad the SARS-CoV-2-reactive T cell receptors were following Ad26.COV2.S vaccination. A total of some 30 samples were included in the TCR-sequenced set, comprising 19 Ad26.COV2.S vaccine recipients, 5 placebo recipients and 8 SARS-CoV-2 convalescent individuals. Trial participants were randomized into five groups of five, in which low-dose or high-dose Ad26.COV2.S was given once or twice, or placebo was given on both occasions. Throughout the experiments and outcome assessment, investigators stayed blinded to trial group allocation.

Findings and caveats that apply to the study as a whole: Compared with placebo recipients, Ad26.COV2.S recipients showed higher spike-specific TCR breadth (P = 0.0014). According to the authors, total T cell responses may have been underestimated by the TCR breadth and depth analyses. Substantial breadth of spike-specific CD8+ and CD4+ T cell responses was reported after vaccination. Vaccine and placebo recipients had comparable non-spike TCR breadth, which fits with the vaccine containing only spike. The study was not powered for comparison of responses between vaccine doses or regimens.

The treatment or condition label here, explained by the study, means: roughly 19 received Ad26.COV2.S at low or high dose, single or two shots; roughly five received placebo; per-sample allocation not given. Repertoires of vaccine and placebo recipients were sequenced from samples collected on day 63 after the first injection. Between 29 July and 7 August 2020, Cohort 1b enrolled about 27 adults aged 18-55 years at one site in Boston, USA. Ad26.COV2.S was a replication-incompetent adenovirus type 26 vector that expressed a prefusion-stabilized SARS-CoV-2 spike protein derived from the original Wuhan strain. TCRbeta CDR3 regions were sequenced with the immunoSEQ Assay. After extraction, genomic DNA underwent amplification by bias-controlled multiplex PCR, followed by high-throughput sequencing. For the original study's pipeline: To quantify the absolute abundance of every unique TCRbeta CDR3 region, sequences were collapsed and filtered. Usable DNA was measured by amplifying reference genes present in all nucleated cells, and TCRbeta template counts were normalized to that usable DNA to estimate T cell fraction. Repertoire TCRs were annotated as SARS-CoV-2-specific when V gene, CDR3 amino acid sequence and J gene were exactly matched to a known reactive TCR set. The reference SARS-CoV-2 TCR set was obtained from MIRA and was filtered for enrichment in COVID-19-positive ImmuneCODE repertoires, whereby public or cross-reactive TCRs were removed. Based on the MIRA antigens, annotated TCRs were further analysed at the level of specific ORF or position within ORF. Breadth was defined as annotated unique rearrangements over total unique productive rearrangements; depth was the summed frequency of those rearrangements. Two-sided Wilcoxon rank-sum tests were applied when comparing TCR breadth between groups. TCRdb carries this immuneACCESS record with in-frame sequences only. Its versions omit some clonotypes, under half of them owing to an unresolved V gene in the studies checked, with the rest unexplained. V and J calls and clone size are copied from that table; D and trimming were computed from the DNA. A total of fewer than 400,000 clones appear in this sample, almost 90% of them only once. The ten largest clones represent roughly 6% of the sample.

The germline V gene yields MGHDK for CDR1 and SYGVNS for CDR2. Reading from cysteine to phenylalanine, the CDR3 counts 13 amino acids. Only the CDR3 part of the read is kept: 39 bases, read in frame from the first base. V lost 1 base and J lost 2 bases; the stretch between them is 5 bases long. Rearrangement joined TRBV25-1 to TRBJ1-1; the D gene is perhaps TRBD1, on 5 matching bases. Sequences were derived from peripheral blood, sampled in a trial of Ad26.COV2.S vaccine versus placebo. The source is a person aged 18-60 years who received the Ad26.COV2.S COVID-19 vaccine or a placebo. The CDR3 reads CASSEWGNTEAFF. The DNA reads TGTGCCAGCAGTGAATGGGGCAACACTGAAGCTTTCTTT.